These 19 T cell receptor beta chains came from one sample sequenced in a study of identical twins' blood T cells. TCRdb recomputed calls from the 5' RACE reads with MiXCR, one row per CDR3 protein. The sample holds fewer than 450,000 distinct CDR3 sequences, 28% seen once. Sequenced input: PBMCs. All receptors come from a woman aged 18 to 55 in good health.

This clonotype came up many times. The J gene is TRBJ2-3, the V gene TRBV29-1; D is unclear. Germline CDR1 is SQVTM and CDR2 is ANQGSEA. The V end was cut by 3 bases, the J end by 4 bases, with 8 bases between. The CDR3 is 12 amino acids. CDR3 in DNA: TGCAGCGTTGACCACGGAGCAGATACGCAGTATTTT. Translated: CSVDHGADTQYF.

The rearrangement uses TRBV15 and TRBJ1-1; D not resolved. The CDR3 consists of 15 residues. V lost 2 bases to trimming and J lost 1 base, with 11 bases between them. Germline V gene data show CDR1 as LNHNV and CDR2 as YYDKDF (reference sequence). DNA for the CDR3: TGTGCCACCAGCAGACCCGTCACGGAGAACACTGAAGCTTTCTTT. Amino acid sequence: CATSRPVTENTEAFF.

Of note for this clonotype: Since a much larger clone is just one base distant, this may be a read error. This chain links TRBV9 with TRBJ1-1; unclear D gene. Germline V CDR1 and CDR2: SGDLS, YYNGEE. The length of the CDR3 is 14 residues. The CDR3 region is CASGVSGVNTEAFF. For the CDR3, the DNA is TGTGCCAGCGGCGTATCCGGAGTGAACACTGAAGCTTTCTTT.

The chain carries TRBV5-1 and TRBJ2-7, with D perhaps given as TRBD1 or TRBD2 (5 bases each). The CDR3 loop spans 14 amino acids. Germline V CDR1 and CDR2: SGHRS, YFSETQ. V was clipped by 1 base and J by 0 bases, with 8 bases between them. DNA of the CDR3: TGCGCCAGCAGCTTGCCAGGGAGCTCCTACGAGCAGTACTTC. Its protein product is CASSLPGSSYEQYF.

This clonotype was seen only once. V and J are TRBV27 and TRBJ1-4; perhaps TRBD1 as D (5 bases). The CDR3 length is 14 residues. Looked up from germline, CDR1 is MNHEY and CDR2 is SMNVEV (reference sequence). V dropped 2 bases and J dropped 9 bases, with 13 bases sitting between them. CDR3 in amino acids: CASSLNTRGQKLFF. In DNA, the CDR3 is TGTGCCAGCAGTTTAAACACTAGGGGACAAAAACTGTTTTTT.

The chain employs TRBV20-1 and TRBJ1-2, with 7 positions matching TRBD1. The V gene end was trimmed by 2 bases and the J gene end by 8 bases; junction bases not matched to a gene: 11. CDR1 DFQATT and CDR2 SNEGSKA come from the germline V gene (reference sequence). The CDR3 is 14 residues long. The CDR3 region is CSARQGEGFGGYTF. CDR3 coding DNA: TGCAGTGCTAGACAGGGGGAGGGGTTTGGCGGCTACACCTTC.

As regards this clonotype: A much larger clone is a single base away; this may be a read error. J is TRBJ1-2 and V is TRBV9; D remains ambiguous. The V end was cut by 4 bases, the J end by 3 bases, with 13 bases between. CDR1 and CDR2 (germline): SGDLS, YYNGEE. The CDR3 runs to 14 residues. CDR3 residues: CASSLSSEHYGYTF. Written as DNA, the CDR3 is TGTGCCAGCAGCCTAAGTTCGGAGCACTATGGCTACACCTTC.

This clonotype came up a few times. The chain recombines TRBV25-1 with TRBJ2-3; a weak D match, TRBD2 (5 bases). CDR3 length equals 15 residues. The ends were cut back, 1 base at V and 2 bases at J, with 10 bases in the middle. The germline CDR1 and CDR2 sequences are MGHDK and SYGVNS. CDR3 protein: CASSEWSGPTDTQYF. DNA of the CDR3: TGTGCCAGCAGTGAATGGAGCGGTCCCACAGATACGCAGTATTTT.

This clonotype was recorded many times. The chain has TRBV12-3 or TRBV12-4 and TRBJ2-1, with 10 bases fitting TRBD2. With 5 bases clipped from V and 3 bases from J, the junction kept 7 bases outside the gene matches. This CDR3 has 16 amino acids. CDR3: CASSTLLAGFYNEQFF. The CDR3 DNA is TGTGCCAGCAGTACCTTACTAGCGGGGTTCTACAATGAGCAGTTCTTC.

This sequence joins TRBV12-3 or TRBV12-4 and TRBJ1-3, with D unclear. Trimming stripped 5 bases from V and 2 bases from J, with 13 bases between. The CDR3 has 15 residues. The CDR3 nucleotides read TGTGCCAGCAGTCCCACGCGAAATACTGGAAACACCATATATTTT. Translating gives CASSPTRNTGNTIYF.

As to this clonotype: Since a much larger clone is just one base distant, this may be a read error. V is TRBV29-1 and J is TRBJ1-4, with a tentative D call TRBD1 (5 bases). The CDR3 has 15 amino acids. CDR1 is SQVTM and CDR2 is ANQGSEA in the germline V gene. The CDR3 DNA sequence: TGCTGCGTTACTCGGGACGGAGGAACTAATGAAAAACTGTTTTTT. Amino acid sequence: CCVTRDGGTNEKLFF. Complete variable domain (other parts from reference TRBV29-1 and TRBJ1-4): SAVISQKPSRDICQRGTSLTIQCQVDSQVTMMFWYRQQPGQSLTLIATANQGSEATYESGFVIDKFPISRPNLTFSTLTVSNMSPEDSSIYLCCVTRDGGTNEKLFFGSGTQLSVL.

This clonotype was recorded a few times. The chain uses TRBV6-1 and TRBJ1-1, with D unresolved. The CDR3 length is 15 residues. The V gene lost 6 bases and the J gene lost 1 base, with 15 bases spanning the gap. Germline values: CDR1 MNHNS, CDR2 SASEGT. This chain's CDR3 is CASSPRVVGNTEAFF. CDR3 sequence (DNA): TGTGCCAGCAGCCCACGAGTGGTTGGGAACACTGAAGCTTTCTTT.

The chain joins TRBV5-6 to TRBJ1-5; no reliable D call. Germline V lookup: CDR1 SGHDT, CDR2 YYEEEE. Trimming stripped 2 bases from V and 0 bases from J, with 9 bases between. This CDR3 comprises 15 residues. CDR3: CASSLFWDSNQPQHF. CDR3 nucleotides: TGTGCCAGCAGCTTATTCTGGGATAGCAATCAGCCCCAGCATTTT.

This clonotype has more than one count but fewer than ten. The chain's CDR3 is CASSLSSSGSSDTQYF. The CDR3 region has the DNA TGTGCCAGCAGCTTATCGTCTAGCGGGAGTTCGGATACGCAGTATTTT. V gene TRBV7-6 combines with J gene TRBJ2-3; 10 bases line up with TRBD2. The V gene's germline CDR1 is SGHVS and CDR2 FNYEAQ. J lost 6 bases, V lost 2 bases, and 8 bases had no gene match. The CDR3 runs 16 residues.

The chain employs TRBV27 and TRBJ2-7, with 9 bases matching TRBD1. The CDR3 is made up of 14 amino acids. CDR1 is MNHEY, CDR2 SMNVEV, per germline (reference sequence). The junction had 7 bases not matched to a gene; V was cut back by 7 bases and J by 3 bases. This chain's CDR3 is CASKGQGRVYEQYF. CDR3 DNA sequence: TGTGCCAGCAAAGGACAGGGGAGGGTCTACGAGCAGTACTTC.

The sample holds a few counts of this clonotype. The chain is built from TRBV6-1 and TRBJ1-5, with 7 nucleotides matching TRBD1. The CDR3 has 12 amino acids. Germline V lookup: CDR1 MNHNS, CDR2 SASEGT. Trimming removed 6 bases from V and 10 bases from J; junction bases left unmatched: 6. The CDR3 is CASRQGNGPQHF. The CDR3, as DNA: TGTGCCAGCAGACAGGGGAACGGACCCCAGCATTTT.

V gene TRBV18 combines with J gene TRBJ2-5; D gene ambiguous. Germline-derived CDR1 and CDR2 are KGHSH and LQKENI. The germline V and J ends were trimmed by 6 bases and 5 bases, with 10 bases remaining between them. This CDR3 region has 12 residues. The chain's CDR3 is CASSSGWETQYF. The CDR3 DNA sequence: TGTGCCAGCTCGTCCGGTTGGGAGACCCAGTACTTC.

Ten or more counts support this clonotype. This chain joins TRBV6-6 and TRBJ1-1; the D gene is possibly TRBD1 (5 bases). This CDR3 region has 12 residues. From germline, CDR1 is MNHNY and CDR2 SVGAGI (reference sequence). V was pared by 8 bases and J by 1 base, with 8 bases between. The CDR3 protein is CASGGRNTEAFF. For the CDR3, the DNA is TGTGCCAGCGGGGGACGGAACACTGAAGCTTTCTTT.

CDR3 sequence: CASSFGRGDGYTF. The CDR3 bases are TGTGCCAGCAGCTTTGGCAGGGGGGATGGCTACACCTTC. The chain carries TRBV9 and TRBJ1-2; 7 nucleotides match TRBD1. The CDR3 sequence is 13 residues long. Losses at the gene ends were 4 bases for V and 6 bases for J; bases not matched to a gene: 6. Germline V CDR1 and CDR2: SGDLS, YYNGEE.